This record concerns one TCR beta chain sequence. The data stem from a study of blood T cell repertoires in COVID-19. Germline CDR1 and CDR2: KGHSH and LQKENI. This CDR3 region has 18 residues. Deletions cut 1 base from V and 0 bases from J, with 16 bases between. Measured with immunoSEQ multiplex PCR; TCRdb has only the in-frame clones, and not every one. Here the sample spans some 350,000 clones, around nine tenths being singletons. This chain uses TRBV18 with TRBJ1-3; weak D call: TRBD1 (5 bases). The sample consisted of peripheral blood. The receptor's source is a human donor in a cohort sampled during active COVID-19. CDR3 DNA sequence: TGTGCCAGCTCACCACTGGTCTTACAGGAGACCTCTGGAAACACCATATATTTT. This encodes CASSPLVLQETSGNTIYF.